Each of the 20 T cell receptor beta chains below was sequenced from the same sample in a study of T cells after yellow fever vaccination. One entry per CDR3 protein results from TCRdb running MiXCR on the 5' RACE reads. The sample includes hundreds of thousands of distinct CDR3 sequences, approximately 13% of them seen just once. The sequencing used PBMCs, collected on the day of the yellow fever booster vaccination. The receptors shown here come from a man aged 25 to 40 who received the YFV17D yellow fever vaccine.

This clonotype was seen only a few times. The chain uses TRBV20-1 and TRBJ2-6; 8 bases match TRBD1. V lost 5 bases to trimming and J lost 1 base; unmatched junction nucleotides: 7. The CDR3 is made up of 16 amino acids. The germline V gene encodes CDR1 DFQATT and CDR2 SNEGSKA (reference sequence). CDR3 DNA: TGCAGTGCTCCACCCTGGGACAGGTCTGGGGCCAACGTCCTGACTTTC. Translating it yields CSAPPWDRSGANVLTF.

This sequence joins TRBV6-1 and TRBJ2-2; D might be TRBD1 (6 bases). The V and J ends lost 7 bases and 6 bases respectively, with 15 bases between them. There are 14 residues in the CDR3. Germline CDR1 MNHNS, CDR2 SASEGT. The CDR3: CASTVDRRAGELFF. The DNA of the CDR3 is TGTGCCAGCACTGTGGACAGACGAGCCGGGGAGCTGTTTTTT.

The chain carries TRBV10-3 and TRBJ2-3; no reliable D call. V was cut by 1 base and J by 4 bases, with 3 bases left in between. In germline, CDR1 is ENHRY, CDR2 SYGVKD. This CDR3 spans 12 amino acids. As DNA, the CDR3 is TGTGCCATCAGTGAGTTCGCAGATACGCAGTATTTT. Translating gives CAISEFADTQYF.

In this sample, this clonotype turned up a few times. The J gene is TRBJ2-7, the V gene TRBV20-1; the D gene is possibly TRBD2 (6 bases). Per germline, CDR1 DFQATT and CDR2 SNEGSKA (reference sequence). V was shortened by 4 bases and J by 0 bases, with 19 bases between the two germline ends. The CDR3 has 16 amino acids. The CDR3 DNA reads TGCAGTGCTATTTGGGATCTTAGCGGTAGCTCCTACGAGCAGTACTTC. It encodes CSAIWDLSGSSYEQYF.

This clonotype was picked up a small number of times. V gene TRBV6-2 or TRBV6-3 combines with J gene TRBJ2-7; no firm D call. CDR3 size: 11 residues. V lost 3 bases and J lost 10, with 10 bases in between. CDR1 is MNHEY and CDR2 is SVGEGT in the germline V gene. CDR3 residues: CASSYGSKQYF. CDR3 nucleotides: TGTGCCAGCAGTTATGGGTCAAAACAGTACTTC.

V is TRBV12-3 or TRBV12-4 and J is TRBJ2-7, with 11 nucleotides matching TRBD2. After removal of 6 bases from V and 6 bases from J, the junction contained 10 bases not matched to a gene. This CDR3 contains 15 residues. The CDR3 loop is CASRNTGTSGGEQYF. DNA for the CDR3: TGTGCCAGCAGGAATACCGGGACTAGCGGAGGCGAGCAGTACTTC.

This clonotype appeared many times. V is TRBV5-6 and J is TRBJ2-1; TRBD2 matches at 8 bases. Germline CDR1 is SGHDT and CDR2 is YYEEEE. This CDR3 contains 15 residues. J lost 4 bases, V lost 0 bases, and 3 bases had no gene match. CDR3 loop: CASSLGSGIYNEQFF. Here the CDR3 DNA reads TGTGCCAGCAGCTTGGGTAGCGGGATATACAATGAGCAGTTCTTC. Drawing the rest from reference TRBV5-6 and TRBJ2-1, the complete variable domain is DAGVTQSPTHLIKTRGQQVTLRCSPKSGHDTVSWYQQALGQGPQFIFQYYEEEERQRGNFPDRFSGHQFPNYSSELNVNALLLGDSALYLCASSLGSGIYNEQFFGPGTRLTVL.

J is TRBJ2-7 and V is TRBV20-1; a possible D gene is TRBD1 (5 bases). The germline V and J ends were trimmed by 5 bases and 6 bases, with 17 bases remaining between them. CDR1 and CDR2 (germline): DFQATT, SNEGSKA (reference sequence). The CDR3 length is 13 residues. The CDR3 region is CSAGRTSGSEQYF. The CDR3, as DNA: TGCAGTGCTGGCCGGACATCCGGGTCCGAGCAGTACTTC.

This clonotype was detected a few times. The V gene is TRBV5-5, the J gene TRBJ2-7; D might be TRBD2 (5 bases). Germline CDR1 reads SGHKS; CDR2 reads YYEKEE (reference sequence). The CDR3 sequence is 17 residues long. V was clipped by 1 base and J by 1 base, with 18 bases between them. CDR3 sequence reads: CASSLSLTAGSSYEQYF. CDR3 bases: TGTGCCAGCAGCTTGTCCCTGACCGCGGGTTCTTCCTACGAGCAGTACTTC.

The chain carries TRBV5-1 and TRBJ2-6; D call uncertain. V gave up 3 bases and J gave up 4 bases, with 14 bases separating them. The CDR3 is made up of 16 amino acids. Germline CDR1 is SGHRS and CDR2 is YFSETQ. CDR3 sequence (DNA): TGCGCCAGCAGCTACCTCATTCCGGAGGGGGCCAACGTCCTGACTTTC. It translates to CASSYLIPEGANVLTF.

CDR3 residues: CAISPQGTSSPLHF. The CDR3 bases are TGTGCCATCAGCCCCCAGGGGACATCTTCACCCCTCCACTTT. The chain carries TRBV10-3 and TRBJ1-6; D is perhaps TRBD1 (6 bases). The ends were cut back, 6 bases at V and 9 bases at J, with 15 bases in the middle. CDR3 size: 14 residues. CDR1 is ENHRY and CDR2 is SYGVKD in the germline V gene.

J is TRBJ2-7 and V is TRBV24-1, with TRBD1 matching 11 bases. The CDR3 covers 15 residues. The V gene's germline CDR1 is KGHDR and CDR2 SFDVKD. Trimming cost V 4 bases and J 3 bases; bases outside gene matches: 4. Written as DNA, the CDR3 is TGTGCCACCAGTGACCCCGGGACAGGGGGCTACGAGCAGTACTTC. Its protein product is CATSDPGTGGYEQYF.

The chain carries TRBV18 and TRBJ2-1, with 7 bases aligning to TRBD2. The CDR3 totals 13 residues. CDR1 and CDR2 from the germline V gene are KGHSH and LQKENI. Germline trimming cut 0 bases from V and 8 bases from J; bases unmatched to any gene: 1. CDR3: CASSPPAGDEQFF. Here the CDR3 DNA reads TGTGCCAGCTCACCACCCGCGGGAGATGAGCAGTTCTTC. Combining the CDR3 with reference TRBV18 and TRBJ2-1 gives the whole variable domain NAGVMQNPRHLVRRRGQEARLRCSPMKGHSHVYWYRQLPEEGLKFMVYLQKENIIDESGMPKERFSAEFPKEGPSILRIQQVVRGDSAAYFCASSPPAGDEQFFGPGTRLTVL.

This clonotype was seen a few times. Here the CDR3 reads CASSRGGQTGETQYF. For the CDR3, the DNA is TGCGCCAGCAGCCGAGGGGGACAGACAGGGGAGACCCAGTACTTC. The V call is TRBV4-1, the J call TRBJ2-5, with 7 bases identical to TRBD1. The CDR3 covers 15 residues. Losses at the gene ends were 4 bases for V and 5 bases for J; bases not matched to a gene: 10. Germline CDR1 MGHRA, CDR2 YSYEKL.

This clonotype was detected only a few times. The V and J genes are TRBV10-3 and TRBJ1-6, with D maybe TRBD1 (6 bases). Germline CDR1 ENHRY, CDR2 SYGVKD. The CDR3 is made up of 13 amino acids. V was cut by 9 bases and J by 7 bases, with 13 bases left in between. CDR3 loop: CAIAPGANSPLHF. CDR3 DNA: TGTGCCATAGCACCAGGGGCAAATTCACCCCTCCACTTT.

This clonotype has just a few counts. This chain joins TRBV12-3 or TRBV12-4 and TRBJ1-5; D is undetermined. The V and J ends lost 7 bases and 7 bases respectively, with 17 bases between them. This CDR3 is built from 14 residues. In nucleotides, the CDR3 is TGTGCCAGCACCGAGGGTACACAGAGGCAGCCCCAGCATTTT. It yields the protein CASTEGTQRQPQHF.

This clonotype was recorded a few times. The junction and the germline gene differ at one end; a read error may be behind it. The V call is TRBV5-1, the J call TRBJ2-7; maybe TRBD2 (6 bases). The CDR3 contains 15 residues. Germline V gives CDR1 SGHRS, CDR2 YFSETQ. The CDR3 DNA is TGCGCCAGCAGGTTGGAGGCGGTAGCGGCCTACGAGCAGTACTTC. This gives the protein CASRLEAVAAYEQYF.

This clonotype was observed a few times. The chain joins TRBV7-9 to TRBJ1-4; TRBD1 is a possible D gene (5 bases). The ends were cut back, 5 bases at V and 4 bases at J, with 14 bases in the middle. CDR3 length: 15 amino acids. The germline CDR1 and CDR2 sequences are SEHNR and FQNEAQ (reference sequence). CDR3 sequence: CASSDRQRINEKLFF. Written as DNA, the CDR3 is TGTGCCAGCAGCGACCGACAGAGGATTAATGAAAAACTGTTTTTT.

This clonotype was seen many times. This chain uses TRBV7-9 with TRBJ2-7, with TRBD1 matching over 9 bases. Germline V lookup: CDR1 SEHNR, CDR2 FQNEAQ (reference sequence). V shed 0 bases, J shed 3 bases, and the junction held 9 bases outside the gene matches. CDR3 length equals 17 residues. The chain's CDR3 is CASSLAPKGTGFYEQYF. The DNA for the CDR3 is TGTGCCAGCAGCTTAGCCCCTAAAGGGACAGGGTTCTACGAGCAGTACTTC.

The chain has TRBV20-1 and TRBJ2-3; 8 bases align to TRBD2. The CDR3 has 15 residues. The V and J ends lost 6 bases and 0 bases, in that order; junction bases with no gene match: 8. CDR1 is DFQATT and CDR2 is SNEGSKA in the germline V gene (reference sequence). The CDR3 nucleotides read TGCAGTGCCCGGGAGGGCCGAAAGAGCACAGATACGCAGTATTTT. Its protein is CSAREGRKSTDTQYF.